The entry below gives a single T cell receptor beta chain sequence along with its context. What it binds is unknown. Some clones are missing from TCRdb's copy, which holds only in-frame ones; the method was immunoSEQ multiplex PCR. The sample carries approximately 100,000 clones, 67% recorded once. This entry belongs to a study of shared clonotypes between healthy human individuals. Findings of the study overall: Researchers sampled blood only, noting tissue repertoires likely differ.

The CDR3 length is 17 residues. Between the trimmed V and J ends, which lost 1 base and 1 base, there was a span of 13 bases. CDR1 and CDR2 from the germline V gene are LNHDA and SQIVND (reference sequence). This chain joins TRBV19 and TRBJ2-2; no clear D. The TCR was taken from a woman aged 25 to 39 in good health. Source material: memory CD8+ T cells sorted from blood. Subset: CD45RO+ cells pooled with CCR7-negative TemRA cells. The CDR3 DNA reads TGTGCCAGTAGTATAGTGGGCCTTGGGCAGAACACCGGGGAGCTGTTTTTT. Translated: CASSIVGLGQNTGELFF.